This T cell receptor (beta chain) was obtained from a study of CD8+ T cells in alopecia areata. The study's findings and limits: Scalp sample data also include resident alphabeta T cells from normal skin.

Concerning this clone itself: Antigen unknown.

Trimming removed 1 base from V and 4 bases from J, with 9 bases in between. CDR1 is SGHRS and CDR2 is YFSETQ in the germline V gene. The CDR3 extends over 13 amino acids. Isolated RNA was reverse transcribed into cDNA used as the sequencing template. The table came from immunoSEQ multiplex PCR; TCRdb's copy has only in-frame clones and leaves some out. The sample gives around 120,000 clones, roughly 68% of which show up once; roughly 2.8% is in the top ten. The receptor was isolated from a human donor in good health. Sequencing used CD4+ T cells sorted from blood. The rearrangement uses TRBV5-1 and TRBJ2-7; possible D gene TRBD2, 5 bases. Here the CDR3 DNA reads TGCGCCAGCAGCTTGACCGAGGGATACGAGCAGTACTTC. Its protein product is CASSLTEGYEQYF.